Below are 6 T cell receptor beta chains sequenced from a single sample in a study of cytomegalovirus exposure and HLA in healthy donors. PCR amplification relied on 60 Vbeta primers (plus 13 Jbeta primers). Sequenced by immunoSEQ multiplex PCR; TCRdb stores in-frame clones only, minus some. The data show about 190,000 clones, with more than 75% seen just once and roughly 2.8% held by the top ten. The sequenced material came from PBMCs. These receptors originate from a woman in her fifties or sixties in good health and CMV-seropositive.

The genes are TRBV7-6 and TRBJ1-5; D remains ambiguous. This CDR3 comprises 12 residues. Trimming took 0 bases from V and 5 from J, leaving 2 bases between them. CDR1 SGHVS and CDR2 FNYEAQ come from the germline V gene. The CDR3 region is CASSLADQPQHF. The CDR3, as DNA: TGTGCCAGCAGCTTAGCCGATCAGCCCCAGCATTTT.

V is TRBV5-4 and J is TRBJ2-1, with D perhaps matching TRBD2 (5 bases). CDR1 SGHNT and CDR2 YYREEE come from the germline V gene (reference sequence). Trimming removed 7 bases from V and 2 bases from J, with 16 bases in between. The CDR3 has 15 amino acids. The CDR3 nucleotides are TGTGCCAGCTTCAAGACTCCGGGGACCTACAATGAGCAGTTCTTC. Encoded protein: CASFKTPGTYNEQFF.

This clone was seen only once. This chain joins TRBV29-1 and TRBJ2-7; 8 bases map to TRBD2. Germline V gene sequence: CDR1 SQVTM, CDR2 ANQGSEA. Germline trimming cut 4 bases from V and 9 bases from J; bases unmatched to any gene: 11. The CDR3 has 13 amino acids. The CDR3 DNA is TGCAGCGTTGTAGGAGCGGGGGACCTAGGGCAGTACTTC. It specifies CSVVGAGDLGQYF.

A note on this clone: Sequence at one end of the junction differs from germline and may be a read error. The chain employs TRBV6-4 and TRBJ1-2, with D uncertain. Germline V gene lookup returns CDR1 MRHNA and CDR2 SNTAGT. The CDR3 extends over 13 amino acids. The CDR3 sequence: CASILEDGIRPYF. CDR3 coding DNA: TGTGCCAGCATCCTGGAGGATGGGATCCGACCCTACTTC.

This chain joins TRBV4-3 and TRBJ2-2, with TRBD1 identical over 9 bases. The CDR3 totals 16 residues. Germline V gene lookup returns CDR1 LGHNA and CDR2 YSLEER. The V gene end was trimmed by 1 base and the J gene end by 8 bases; junction bases not matched to a gene: 8. The CDR3 coding sequence is TGCGCCAGCAGCCAAGTTTTGGGACAGGGATCGGGGGAGCTGTTTTTT. It translates to CASSQVLGQGSGELFF.

The V call is TRBV9, the J call TRBJ2-2, with 9 bases aligning to TRBD2. CDR1 SGDLS and CDR2 YYNGEE come from the germline V gene. V lost 0 bases, J lost 1 base, and 10 bases stayed unmatched. This CDR3 comprises 19 residues. The CDR3 DNA follows: TGTGCCAGCAGCGTAGATGGTAGCGGGGGACTCTTGAACACCGGGGAGCTGTTTTTT. Its protein is CASSVDGSGGLLNTGELFF.